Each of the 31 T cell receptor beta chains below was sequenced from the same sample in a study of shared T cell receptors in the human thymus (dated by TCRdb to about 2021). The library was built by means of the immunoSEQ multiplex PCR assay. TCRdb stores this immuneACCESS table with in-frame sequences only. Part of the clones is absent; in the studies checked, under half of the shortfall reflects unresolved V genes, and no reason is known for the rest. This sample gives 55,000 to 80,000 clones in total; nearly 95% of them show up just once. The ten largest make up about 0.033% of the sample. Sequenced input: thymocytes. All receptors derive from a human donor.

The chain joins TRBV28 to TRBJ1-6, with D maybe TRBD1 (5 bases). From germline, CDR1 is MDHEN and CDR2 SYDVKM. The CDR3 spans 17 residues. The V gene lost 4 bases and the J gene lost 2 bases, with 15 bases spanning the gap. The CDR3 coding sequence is TGTGCCAGCAGTTCCCCTTCGGCAGGGACCTATAATTCACCCCTCCACTTT. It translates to CASSSPSAGTYNSPLHF.

CDR3 sequence (DNA): TGTGCCAGTGGAGGAATGGGCACAGATACGCAGTATTTT. Translated, it gives CASGGMGTDTQYF. The chain carries TRBV6-6 and TRBJ2-3, with D perhaps matching TRBD2 (5 bases). Germline CDR1 is MNHNY and CDR2 is SVGAGI (reference sequence). The CDR3 totals 13 residues. Trimming took 9 bases from V and 1 from J, leaving 11 bases between them.

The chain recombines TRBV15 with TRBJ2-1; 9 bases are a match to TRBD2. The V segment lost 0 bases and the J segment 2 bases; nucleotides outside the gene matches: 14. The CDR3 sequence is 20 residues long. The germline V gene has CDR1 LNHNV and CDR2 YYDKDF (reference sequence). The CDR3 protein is CATSREGSSGGLVTYNEQFF. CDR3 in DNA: TGTGCCACCAGCAGAGAGGGAAGTAGCGGGGGCCTGGTCACCTACAATGAGCAGTTCTTC.

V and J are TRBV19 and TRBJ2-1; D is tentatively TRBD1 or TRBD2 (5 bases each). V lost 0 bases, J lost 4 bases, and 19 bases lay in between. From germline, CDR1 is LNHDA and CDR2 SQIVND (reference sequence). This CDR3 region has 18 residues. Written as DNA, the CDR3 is TGTGCCAGTAGTATAGAAGGGGAATCAGGGAGACGGTACAATGAGCAGTTCTTC. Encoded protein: CASSIEGESGRRYNEQFF.

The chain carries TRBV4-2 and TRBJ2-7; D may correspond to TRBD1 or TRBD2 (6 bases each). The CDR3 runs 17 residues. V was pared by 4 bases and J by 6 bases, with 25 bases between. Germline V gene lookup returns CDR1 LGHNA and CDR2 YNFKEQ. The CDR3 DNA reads TGTGCCAGCAGCCCGGGGGCGTGTGGCCCGTGGGCCTGCGAGCAGTACTTC. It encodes CASSPGACGPWACEQYF.

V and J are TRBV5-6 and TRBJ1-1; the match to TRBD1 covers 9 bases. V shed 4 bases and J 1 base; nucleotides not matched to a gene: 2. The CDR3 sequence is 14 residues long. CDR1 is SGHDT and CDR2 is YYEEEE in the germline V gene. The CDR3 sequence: CASSLQGANTEAFF. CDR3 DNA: TGTGCCAGCAGCCTACAGGGGGCGAACACTGAAGCTTTCTTT.

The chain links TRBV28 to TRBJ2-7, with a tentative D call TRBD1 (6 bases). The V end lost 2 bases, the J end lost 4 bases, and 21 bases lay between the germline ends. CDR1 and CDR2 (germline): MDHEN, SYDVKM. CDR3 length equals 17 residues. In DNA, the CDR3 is TGTGCCAGCAGTTTAAGGGTTCAGGGGATCCCCGCATACGAGCAGTACTTC. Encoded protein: CASSLRVQGIPAYEQYF.

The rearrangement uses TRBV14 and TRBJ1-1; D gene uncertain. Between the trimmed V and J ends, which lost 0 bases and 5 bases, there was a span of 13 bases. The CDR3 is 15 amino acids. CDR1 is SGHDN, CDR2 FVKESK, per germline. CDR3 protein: CASSQDGYPRTEAFF. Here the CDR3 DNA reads TGTGCCAGCAGCCAAGATGGATACCCTAGGACTGAAGCTTTCTTT.

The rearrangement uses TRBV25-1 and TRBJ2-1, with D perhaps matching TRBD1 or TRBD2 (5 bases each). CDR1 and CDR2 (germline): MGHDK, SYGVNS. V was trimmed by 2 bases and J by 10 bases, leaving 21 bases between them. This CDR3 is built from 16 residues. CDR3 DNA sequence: TGTGCCAGCAGTGAACAGGTCGGGACGGGACCAATCGAGCAGTTCTTC. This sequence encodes CASSEQVGTGPIEQFF.

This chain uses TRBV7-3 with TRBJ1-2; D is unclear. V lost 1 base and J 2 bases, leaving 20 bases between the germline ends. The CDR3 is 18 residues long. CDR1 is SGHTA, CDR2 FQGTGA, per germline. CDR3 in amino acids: CASSLMDLPPGLNYGYTF. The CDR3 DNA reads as TGTGCCAGCAGCTTAATGGACCTACCCCCAGGATTAAACTATGGCTACACCTTC.

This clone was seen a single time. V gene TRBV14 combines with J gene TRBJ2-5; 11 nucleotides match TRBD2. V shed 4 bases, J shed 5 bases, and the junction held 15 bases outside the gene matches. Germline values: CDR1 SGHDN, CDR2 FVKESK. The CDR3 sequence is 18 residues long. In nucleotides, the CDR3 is TGTGCCAGCAGCCCCAACCCCCGACTAGCGGGGAGAGCGGAGACCCAGTACTTC. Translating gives CASSPNPRLAGRAETQYF.

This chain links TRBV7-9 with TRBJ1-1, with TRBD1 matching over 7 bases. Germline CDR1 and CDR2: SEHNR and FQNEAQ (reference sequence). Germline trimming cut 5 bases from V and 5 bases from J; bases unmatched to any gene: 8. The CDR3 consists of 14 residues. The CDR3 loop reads CASSHIDRETEAFF. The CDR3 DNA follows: TGTGCCAGCAGCCATATTGACAGGGAGACTGAAGCTTTCTTT. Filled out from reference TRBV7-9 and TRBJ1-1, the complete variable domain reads DTGVSQNPRHKITKRGQNVTFRCDPISEHNRLYWYRQTLGQGPEFLTYFQNEAQLEKSRLLSDRFSAERPKGSFSTLEIQRTEQGDSAMYLCASSHIDRETEAFFGQGTRLTVV.

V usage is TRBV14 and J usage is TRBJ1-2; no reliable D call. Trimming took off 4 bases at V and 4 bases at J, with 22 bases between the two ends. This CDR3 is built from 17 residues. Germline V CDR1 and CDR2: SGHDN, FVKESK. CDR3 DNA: TGTGCCAGCAGCCCGGGCCCGGCACCAAGGGAGGGCTATGGCTACACCTTC. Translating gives CASSPGPAPREGYGYTF.

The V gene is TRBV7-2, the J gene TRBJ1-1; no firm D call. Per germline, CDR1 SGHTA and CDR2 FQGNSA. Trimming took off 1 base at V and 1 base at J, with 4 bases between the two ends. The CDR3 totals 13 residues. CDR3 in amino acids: CASSLVANTEAFF. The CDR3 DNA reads TGTGCCAGCAGCTTAGTCGCGAACACTGAAGCTTTCTTT. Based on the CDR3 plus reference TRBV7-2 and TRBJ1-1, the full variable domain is GAGVSQSPSNKVTEKGKDVELRCDPISGHTALYWYRQSLGQGLEFLIYFQGNSAPDKSGLPSDRFSAERTGGSVSTLTIQRTQQEDSAVYLCASSLVANTEAFFGQGTRLTVV.

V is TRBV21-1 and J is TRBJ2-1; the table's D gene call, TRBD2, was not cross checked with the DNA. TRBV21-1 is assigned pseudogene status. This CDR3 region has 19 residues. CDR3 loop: CASSKEDSGGLPIGNEQFF. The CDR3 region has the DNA TGTGCCAGCAGCAAAGAGGACAGCGGGGGTCTTCCAATCGGCAATGAGCAGTTCTTC.

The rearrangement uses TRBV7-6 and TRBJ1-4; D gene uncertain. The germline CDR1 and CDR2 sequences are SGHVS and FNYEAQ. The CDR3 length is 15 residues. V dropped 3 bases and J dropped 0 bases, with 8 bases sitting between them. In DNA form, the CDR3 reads TGTGCCAGCAGCTTTCCCGCTACAACTAATGAAAAACTGTTTTTT. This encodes CASSFPATTNEKLFF.

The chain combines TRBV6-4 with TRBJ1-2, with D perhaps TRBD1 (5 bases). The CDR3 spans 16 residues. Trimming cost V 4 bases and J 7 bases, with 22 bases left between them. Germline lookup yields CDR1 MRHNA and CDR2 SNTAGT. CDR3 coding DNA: TGTGCCAGCAGTGCAACCCCGCAGGGATTGGAGGTTGGCTACACCTTC. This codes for CASSATPQGLEVGYTF.

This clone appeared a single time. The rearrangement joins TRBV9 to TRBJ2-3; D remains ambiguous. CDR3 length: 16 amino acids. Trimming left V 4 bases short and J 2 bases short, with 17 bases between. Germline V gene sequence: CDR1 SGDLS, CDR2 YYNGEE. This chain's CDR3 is CASSPAGRTTTDTQYF. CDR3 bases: TGTGCCAGCAGCCCCGCCGGCAGGACCACCACAGATACGCAGTATTTT.

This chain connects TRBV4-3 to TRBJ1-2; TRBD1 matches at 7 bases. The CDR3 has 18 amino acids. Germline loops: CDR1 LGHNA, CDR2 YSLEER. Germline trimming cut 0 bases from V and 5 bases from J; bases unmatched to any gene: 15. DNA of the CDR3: TGCGCCAGCAGCCAAGATCCGGGGACAGCATCCCGAATATATGGCTACACCTTC. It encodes CASSQDPGTASRIYGYTF.

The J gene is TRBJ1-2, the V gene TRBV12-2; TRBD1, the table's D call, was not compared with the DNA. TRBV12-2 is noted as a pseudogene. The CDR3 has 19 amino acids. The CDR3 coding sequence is TGTGCAAGTCGCGTACCCCCCTGGGACGACAGGCCGCCCAACTATGGCTACACCTTC. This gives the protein CASRVPPWDDRPPNYGYTF.

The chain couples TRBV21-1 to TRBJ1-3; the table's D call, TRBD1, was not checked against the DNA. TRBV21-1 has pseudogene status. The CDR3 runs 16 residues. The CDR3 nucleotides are TGTGCCAGCAGCGTGGGGCTACAACACGCACGAAACACCATATATTTT. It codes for CASSVGLQHARNTIYF.

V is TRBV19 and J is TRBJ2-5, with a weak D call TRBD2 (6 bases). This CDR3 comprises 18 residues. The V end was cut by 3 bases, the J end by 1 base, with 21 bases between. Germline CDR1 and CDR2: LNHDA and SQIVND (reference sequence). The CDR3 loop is CASSMLGGTGDVQETQYF. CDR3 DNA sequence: TGTGCCAGTAGTATGCTCGGGGGAACAGGCGACGTCCAAGAGACCCAGTACTTC.

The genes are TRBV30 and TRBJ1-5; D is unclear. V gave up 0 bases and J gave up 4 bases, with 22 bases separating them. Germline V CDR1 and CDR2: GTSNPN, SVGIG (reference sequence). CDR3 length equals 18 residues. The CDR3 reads CAWSVRSTSHEANQPQHF. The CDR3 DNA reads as TGTGCCTGGAGTGTACGGAGTACATCCCACGAGGCAAATCAGCCCCAGCATTTT.

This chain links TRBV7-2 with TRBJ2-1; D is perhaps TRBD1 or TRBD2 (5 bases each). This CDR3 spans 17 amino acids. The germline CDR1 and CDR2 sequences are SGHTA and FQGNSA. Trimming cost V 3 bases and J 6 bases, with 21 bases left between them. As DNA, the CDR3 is TGTGCCAGCAGCTTTGGCATGCGAGGGGATCCTCTCAATGAGCAGTTCTTC. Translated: CASSFGMRGDPLNEQFF.

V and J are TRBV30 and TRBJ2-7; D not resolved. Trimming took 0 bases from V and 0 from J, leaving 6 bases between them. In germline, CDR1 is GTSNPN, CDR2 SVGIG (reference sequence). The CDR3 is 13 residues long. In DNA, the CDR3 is TGTGCCTGGAGTGTCCCCTCCTCCTACGAGCAGTACTTC. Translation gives CAWSVPSSYEQYF.

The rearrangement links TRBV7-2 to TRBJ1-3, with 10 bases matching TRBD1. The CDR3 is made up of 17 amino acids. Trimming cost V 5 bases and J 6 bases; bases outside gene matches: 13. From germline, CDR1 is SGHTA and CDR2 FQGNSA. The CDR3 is CASSTWPGTGALNTIYF. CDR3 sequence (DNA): TGTGCCAGCAGCACCTGGCCAGGGACAGGGGCCCTAAACACCATATATTTT.

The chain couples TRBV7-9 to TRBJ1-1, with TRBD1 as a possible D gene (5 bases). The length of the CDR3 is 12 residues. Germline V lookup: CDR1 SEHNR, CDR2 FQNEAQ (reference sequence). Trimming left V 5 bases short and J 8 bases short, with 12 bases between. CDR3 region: CASSLGVLEAFF. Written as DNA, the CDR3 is TGTGCCAGCAGCCTGGGGGTCTTAGAAGCTTTCTTT.

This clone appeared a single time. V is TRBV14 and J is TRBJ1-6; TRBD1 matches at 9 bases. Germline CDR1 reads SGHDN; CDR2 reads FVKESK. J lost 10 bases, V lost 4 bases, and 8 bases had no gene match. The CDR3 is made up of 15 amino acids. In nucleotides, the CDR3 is TGTGCCAGCAGCCCGGAGGGACAGGGAGGATCACCCCTCCACTTT. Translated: CASSPEGQGGSPLHF.

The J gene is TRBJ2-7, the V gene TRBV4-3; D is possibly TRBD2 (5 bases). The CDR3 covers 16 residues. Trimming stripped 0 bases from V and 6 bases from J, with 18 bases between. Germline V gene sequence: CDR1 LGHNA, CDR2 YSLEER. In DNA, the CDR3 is TGCGCCAGCAGCCAAGATCACTGTGTCGGGAACTGCGAGCAGTACTTC. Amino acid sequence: CASSQDHCVGNCEQYF.

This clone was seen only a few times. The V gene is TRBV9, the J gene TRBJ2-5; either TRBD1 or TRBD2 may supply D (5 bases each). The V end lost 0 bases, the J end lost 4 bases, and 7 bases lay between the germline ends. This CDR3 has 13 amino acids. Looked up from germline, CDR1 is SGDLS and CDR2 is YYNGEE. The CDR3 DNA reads TGTGCCAGCAGCGTAGGGGGACGAGAGACCCAGTACTTC. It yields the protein CASSVGGRETQYF.

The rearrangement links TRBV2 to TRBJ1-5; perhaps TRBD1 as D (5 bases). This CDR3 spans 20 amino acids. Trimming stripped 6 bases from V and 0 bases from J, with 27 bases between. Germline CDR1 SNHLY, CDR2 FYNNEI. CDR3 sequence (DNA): TGTGCCAGCAGCCATCCGGGGGACCAGGTGGAGGGGTTTAGCAATCAGCCCCAGCATTTT. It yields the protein CASSHPGDQVEGFSNQPQHF. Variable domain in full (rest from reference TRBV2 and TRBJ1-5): EPEVTQTPSHQVTQMGQEVILRCVPISNHLYFYWYRQILGQKVEFLVSFYNNEISEKSEIFDDQFSVERPDGSNFTLKIRSTKLEDSAMYFCASSHPGDQVEGFSNQPQHFGDGTRLSIL.